This T cell receptor (beta chain) was sequenced in a study of blood T cell repertoires in COVID-19. Overall study: Collection of acute and convalescent COVID-19 samples took place in the United States, Italy and Spain.

Patients from Seattle were sampled longitudinally, starting during active infection. CDR1 and CDR2 from the germline V gene are LGHNA and YSLEER. The CDR3 length is 15 residues. Between the trimmed V and J ends, which lost 0 bases and 5 bases, there was a span of 14 bases. In the authors' methods: Counts of nucleated cells, estimated from reference gene primer amplification, were obtained. Profiling relied on immunoSEQ multiplex PCR, and the TCRdb table lists in-frame clones only, not all of them. The V and J calls and clone size come from that table; D and trimming were worked out from the DNA. The table shows 350,000 or so clones, with 70% to 90% occurring only once.

Sequencing was done on a sample of peripheral blood. The chain joins TRBV4-3 to TRBJ2-7, with D perhaps TRBD2 (5 bases). The receptor comes from a woman under 40 with COVID-19, enrolled during active disease. This CDR3 is CASSQDRGSMDEQYF. The CDR3 nucleotides read TGCGCCAGCAGCCAAGATCGGGGTAGCATGGACGAGCAGTACTTC.